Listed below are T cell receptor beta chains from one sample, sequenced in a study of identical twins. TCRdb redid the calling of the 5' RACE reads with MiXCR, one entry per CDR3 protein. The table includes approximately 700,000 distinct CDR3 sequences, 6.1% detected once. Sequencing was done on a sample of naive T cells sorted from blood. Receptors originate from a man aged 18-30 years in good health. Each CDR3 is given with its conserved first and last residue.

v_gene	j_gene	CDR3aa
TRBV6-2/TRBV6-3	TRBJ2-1	CASSYRRSRSYNEQFF
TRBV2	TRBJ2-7	CASKQVSYEQYF
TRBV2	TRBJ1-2	CASSVMKLSYGYTF
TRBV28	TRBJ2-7	CASSSEGRGSGTSSYEQYF
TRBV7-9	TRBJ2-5	CASSPHPQYF
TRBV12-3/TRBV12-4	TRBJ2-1	CASSLIAYNEQFF
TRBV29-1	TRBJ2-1	CSVEGRYSYNEQFF
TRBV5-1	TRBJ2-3	CASSLNERGRTDTQYF
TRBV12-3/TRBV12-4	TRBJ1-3	CASSLNPRQNTIYF
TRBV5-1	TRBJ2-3	CASSRGSGKWGTDTQYF
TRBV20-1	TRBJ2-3	CSASGGMRFGDTQYF
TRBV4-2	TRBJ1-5	CASSQGGDRAQPQHF
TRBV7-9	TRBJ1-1	CASSLERLNTEAFF
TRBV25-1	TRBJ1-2	CASSEFYGYTF
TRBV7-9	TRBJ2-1	CASSLFQGAIDEQFF
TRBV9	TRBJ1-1	CASSVRQGAEAFF
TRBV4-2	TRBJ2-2	CASSPRGGEYTGELFF
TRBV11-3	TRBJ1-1	CASSRTGGEGAFF
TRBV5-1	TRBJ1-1	CASSLSGDTEAFF
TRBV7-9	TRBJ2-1	CASSLISEQFF
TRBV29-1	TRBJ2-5	CSVELGSLQRETQYF
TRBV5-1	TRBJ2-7	CASSLGTWGSYEQYF
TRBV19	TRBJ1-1	CASSISGTGAEAFF
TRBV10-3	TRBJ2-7	CAISAANEQYF
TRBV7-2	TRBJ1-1	CASSPRGRGTTEAFF
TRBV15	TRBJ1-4	CATSPKGGEKLFF
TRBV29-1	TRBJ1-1	CSVDSHGDTEAFF
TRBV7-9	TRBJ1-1	CGVRTNTEAFF
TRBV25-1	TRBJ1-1	CASRQGLGTEAFF